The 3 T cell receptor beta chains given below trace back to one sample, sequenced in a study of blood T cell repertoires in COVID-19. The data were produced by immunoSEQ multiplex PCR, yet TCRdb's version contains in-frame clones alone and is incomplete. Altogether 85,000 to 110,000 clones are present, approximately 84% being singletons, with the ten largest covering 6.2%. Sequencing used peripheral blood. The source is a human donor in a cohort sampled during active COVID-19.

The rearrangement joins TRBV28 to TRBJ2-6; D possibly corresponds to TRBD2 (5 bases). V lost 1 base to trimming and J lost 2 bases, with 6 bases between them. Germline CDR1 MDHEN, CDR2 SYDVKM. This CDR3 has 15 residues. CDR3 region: CASSLSGTGANVLTF. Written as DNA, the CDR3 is TGTGCCAGCAGTTTATCCGGGACTGGGGCCAACGTCCTGACTTTC. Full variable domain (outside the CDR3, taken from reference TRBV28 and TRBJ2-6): DVKVTQSSRYLVKRTGEKVFLECVQDMDHENMFWYRQDPGLGLRLIYFSYDVKMKEKGDIPEGYSVSREKKERFSLILESASTNQTSMYLCASSLSGTGANVLTFGAGSRLTVL.

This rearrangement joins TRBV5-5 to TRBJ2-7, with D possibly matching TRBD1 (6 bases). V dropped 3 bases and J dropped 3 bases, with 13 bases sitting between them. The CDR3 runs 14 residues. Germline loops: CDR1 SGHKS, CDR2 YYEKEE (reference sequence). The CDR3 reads CASSWGLGDYEQYF. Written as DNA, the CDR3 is TGTGCCAGCAGCTGGGGGCTAGGAGACTACGAGCAGTACTTC.

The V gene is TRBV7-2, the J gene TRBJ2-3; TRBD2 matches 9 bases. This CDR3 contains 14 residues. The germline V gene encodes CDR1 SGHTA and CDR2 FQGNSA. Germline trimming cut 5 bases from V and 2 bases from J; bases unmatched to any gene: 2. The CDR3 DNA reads TGTGCCAGCAGCGCGGGGGGGTACACAGATACGCAGTATTTT. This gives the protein CASSAGGYTDTQYF.